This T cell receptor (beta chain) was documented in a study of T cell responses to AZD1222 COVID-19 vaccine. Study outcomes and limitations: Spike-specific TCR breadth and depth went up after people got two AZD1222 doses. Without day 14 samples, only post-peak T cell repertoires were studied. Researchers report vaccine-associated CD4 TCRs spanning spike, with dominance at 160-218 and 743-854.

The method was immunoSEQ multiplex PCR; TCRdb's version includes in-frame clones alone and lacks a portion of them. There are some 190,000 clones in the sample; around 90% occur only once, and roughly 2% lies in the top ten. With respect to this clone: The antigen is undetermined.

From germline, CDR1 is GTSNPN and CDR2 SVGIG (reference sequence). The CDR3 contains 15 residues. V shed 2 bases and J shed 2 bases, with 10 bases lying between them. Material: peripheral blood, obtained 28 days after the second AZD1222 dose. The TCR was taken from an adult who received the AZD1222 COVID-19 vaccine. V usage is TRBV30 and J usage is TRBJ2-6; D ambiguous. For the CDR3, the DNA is TGTGCCTGGAGTTTAGGTTTCGCTGGGGCCAACGTCCTGACTTTC. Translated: CAWSLGFAGANVLTF. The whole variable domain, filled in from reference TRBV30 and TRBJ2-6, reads SQTIHQWPATLVQPVGSPLSLECTVEGTSNPNLYWYRQAAGRGLQLLFYSVGIGQISSEVPQNLSASRPQDRQFILSSKKLLLSDSGFYLCAWSLGFAGANVLTFGAGSRLTVL.